This T cell receptor (beta chain) was obtained from a study of blood T cell repertoires in COVID-19. Assay used: immunoSEQ multiplex PCR; TCRdb lists only in-frame clones, some missing. The sample yields 120,000 or so clones, about 88% seen once. The CDR3 is made up of 15 amino acids. CDR1 is SGHTA, CDR2 FQGTGA, per germline. Trimming took 2 bases from V and 0 from J, leaving 8 bases between them. The rearrangement uses TRBV7-3 and TRBJ2-1; no definite D call. This TCR was recovered from a woman older than 75 with acute or convalescent COVID-19. Sequencing input: peripheral blood. CDR3 sequence reads: CASSLARSSYNEQFF. In nucleotides, the CDR3 is TGTGCCAGCAGCTTAGCGAGAAGCTCCTACAATGAGCAGTTCTTC.